The rows below give T cell receptor beta chains drawn from one sample of a study of T cell responses to AZD1222 COVID-19 vaccine. Generated by immunoSEQ multiplex PCR, the TCRdb table keeps only in-frame clones and is missing some. The sample holds 150,000 to 200,000 clones, around 90% seen once. The sample was peripheral blood, taken on day 0 of AZD1222 vaccination. Receptors were obtained from an adult in good health. CDR3s include the opening cysteine and the closing phenylalanine or tryptophan. The D gene is left open where the match is weak. Size is omitted from some rows. Given values are once, few, many or a class for expanded clones.

V,size,J,D,DNA,CDR3
TRBV7-8,.,TRBJ1-1,.,TGTGCCAGCAGCTTCGGGGTGGGCGCTGAAGCTTTCTTT,CASSFGVGAEAFF
TRBV4-2,once,TRBJ2-2,.,TGTGCCAGCAGCCAAGTTAGGGGGGGGCGTAACACCGGGGAGCTGTTTTTT,CASSQVRGGRNTGELFF
TRBV7-6,.,TRBJ2-3,TRBD1,TGTGCCAGCAGCCCGAACAGGGGGGCCGAGGAAGATACGCAGTATTTT,CASSPNRGAEEDTQYF
TRBV7-2,.,TRBJ2-4,TRBD2,TGTGCCAGCAGCCTCCGGGGGGGGACCTTTAACATTCAGTACTTC,CASSLRGGTFNIQYF
TRBV7-9,.,TRBJ1-6,.,TGTGCCAGCAGCCCGATCACACCCCTCCACTTT,CASSPITPLHF
TRBV6-6,.,TRBJ2-1,TRBD2,TGTGCCAGCAGGCCAGCGGGACGCTCCTACAATGAGCAGTTCTTC,CASRPAGRSYNEQFF
TRBV19,.,TRBJ2-1,TRBD1,TGTGCCAGTACCAGAGAGGGACAGTGGGCCTTTTACAATGAGCAGTTCTTC,CASTREGQWAFYNEQFF
TRBV5-1,.,TRBJ1-6,.,TGCGCCAGCAGTCAAGCGGGTACCTATAATTCACCCCTCCACTTT,CASSQAGTYNSPLHF
TRBV5-4,.,TRBJ1-2,.,TGTGCCAGCAGCTTGGTAGGGGTTTTCCTTACTAGTGGCTACACCTTC,CASSLVGVFLTSGYTF
TRBV7-2,.,TRBJ2-1,.,TGTGCCAGCAGCTTAGGTTGGCGGAACAATGAGCAGTTCTTC,CASSLGWRNNEQFF
TRBV7-2,once,TRBJ1-1,.,TGTGCCAGCACCCCTAGCGGGGGGCGTAACACTGAAGCTTTCTTT,CASTPSGGRNTEAFF
TRBV5-4,.,TRBJ1-3,.,TGTGCCAGCAGCCCCGGAGGGGGTAACTCTGGAAACACCATATATTTT,CASSPGGGNSGNTIYF
TRBV6-2/TRBV6-3,.,TRBJ1-2,.,TGTGCCAGCAGTAGGAGGACAGAAATGAACTATGGCTACACCTTC,CASSRRTEMNYGYTF
TRBV27,.,TRBJ1-5,.,TGTGCCAGCAGCTCCTTGGGACCCGGTCGGTCAAGGCCCCAGCATTTT,CASSSLGPGRSRPQHF
TRBV5-1,.,TRBJ1-4,TRBD1,TGCGCCAGCAGCTTAGGCCGGACAGGGCCTAATGAAAAACTGTTTTTT,CASSLGRTGPNEKLFF
TRBV19,.,TRBJ1-1,.,TGTGCCAGTAGCACAGACAGGACCCTACCGATGAACACTGAAGCTTTCTTT,CASSTDRTLPMNTEAFF
TRBV27,once,TRBJ2-3,.,TGTGCCAGCAGTTTATCATCCAGGGCCAAAGATACGCAGTATTTT,CASSLSSRAKDTQYF
TRBV11-2,.,TRBJ2-1,.,TGTGCCAGCAGCTTAGGAGGTACGTGGAATGAGCAGTTCTTC,CASSLGGTWNEQFF
TRBV28,.,TRBJ1-2,.,TGTGCCAGCAGTTCCTACTCTTCGGGGAACTATGGCTACACCTTC,CASSSYSSGNYGYTF
TRBV15,.,TRBJ1-2,.,TGTGCCACCAGCAGAGATGATTATGGCTACACCTTC,CATSRDDYGYTF
TRBV11-3,.,TRBJ2-1,.,TGTGCCAGCAGCTACCCACCAGGGAATGAGCAGTTCTTC,CASSYPPGNEQFF
TRBV7-8,.,TRBJ1-2,.,TGTGCCAGCAGCTTATCACAGGTACCGCAGGCTGGCTACACCTTC,CASSLSQVPQAGYTF
TRBV4-3,.,TRBJ1-5,TRBD1,TGCGCCAGCAGCCAGACGACAGGGGGCGGCAATCAGCCCCAGCATTTT,CASSQTTGGGNQPQHF
TRBV27,.,TRBJ1-5,TRBD1,TGTGCCAGCAGTTTACGTGGCAGGGGGAATCAGCCCCAGCATTTT,CASSLRGRGNQPQHF
TRBV24-1,.,TRBJ2-1,.,TGTGCCACCACCATGGGACGGTTAGTCAATGAGCAGTTCTTC,CATTMGRLVNEQFF
TRBV5-5,few,TRBJ2-5,TRBD2,TGTGCCAGCAGCTTGGGAGGACTAGCGCAAGAGACCCAGTACTTC,CASSLGGLAQETQYF
TRBV28,.,TRBJ1-3,TRBD1,TGTGCCTCGAAAGGGGACAGATACTCTGGAAACACCATATATTTT,CASKGDRYSGNTIYF
TRBV19,.,TRBJ1-4,.,TGTGCCAGTACGGACAGTGTCTATGAAAAACTGTTTTTT,CASTDSVYEKLFF
TRBV4-2,.,TRBJ2-1,.,TGTGCCAGCAGCCAATTACCCAATGAGCAGTTCTTC,CASSQLPNEQFF
TRBV6-4,.,TRBJ1-1,TRBD1,TGTGCCAGCAGGGCAGGGGGTTTGAACACTGAAGCTTTCTTT,CASRAGGLNTEAFF
TRBV20-1,.,TRBJ2-1,.,TGCAGTGCCCATGAGTACAATGAGCAGTTCTTC,CSAHEYNEQFF
TRBV27,.,TRBJ1-6,TRBD1,TGTGCCAGCAGTTTTAGGACAGGGCACTCACCCCTCCACTTT,CASSFRTGHSPLHF
TRBV5-1,.,TRBJ2-5,.,TGCGCCAGCAGCTCTGGGCTGGGGCTAAGCCAAGAGACCCAGTACTTC,CASSSGLGLSQETQYF
TRBV5-1,.,TRBJ2-3,.,TGCGCCAGCAGCCCGGCGGGGCAGGGAGGACCAGATACGCAGTATTTT,CASSPAGQGGPDTQYF
TRBV3-1/TRBV3-2,once,TRBJ2-1,.,TGTGCCAGCAGCCAACGGGCAGGGTACAATGAGCAGTTCTTC,CASSQRAGYNEQFF
TRBV28,.,TRBJ1-4,TRBD1,TGTGCCAGCAGCCTTCTCTCAGGGGGCAGAGAAAAACTGTTTTTT,CASSLLSGGREKLFF
TRBV19,once,TRBJ1-5,.,TGTGCCAGTAAGGGGTACTCAAGCCTCAATCAGCCCCAGCATTTT,CASKGYSSLNQPQHF
TRBV9,.,TRBJ1-2,.,TGTGCCAGCAGCGTAGTAGCAGATAGCTATGGCTACACCTTC,CASSVVADSYGYTF
TRBV11-2,.,TRBJ1-1,.,TGTGCCAGCAGCTTCGCGGGGGAGGGCACTGAAGCTTTCTTT,CASSFAGEGTEAFF
TRBV28,.,TRBJ1-1,.,TGTGCCAGCACCGAAATAGGGAAGGTCGTCACTGAAGCTTTCTTT,CASTEIGKVVTEAFF
TRBV6-5,.,TRBJ2-1,.,TGTGCCAGCAGTACACGGCGTAGCTCCTACAATGAGCAGTTCTTC,CASSTRRSSYNEQFF